The present entry profiles one TCR beta chain with its context. The antigen is undetermined. The data stem from a study of graft-versus-host responses after intestinal transplantation. For the study at large: Once they had received anti-thymocyte globulin induction, all recipients took tacrolimus and steroids for roughly three years.

Profiled with immunoSEQ multiplex PCR; TCRdb holds only in-frame clones, not every one. The table lists some 100,000 clones, 75% to 95% of them singletons. Regarding the study as a whole: Circulating GvH clones peaking coincided with falling HvG clones soon after transplant.

V dropped 7 bases and J dropped 2 bases, with 6 bases sitting between them. From germline, CDR1 is MDHEN and CDR2 SYDVKM. The CDR3 runs to 11 residues. The starting material was unstimulated CD8+ T cells sorted from spleen or lymph node cells, obtained before intestinal transplant. The TCR sequence derives from a human donor who received an intestinal transplant. V and J are TRBV28 and TRBJ2-7; D is uncertain. For the CDR3, the DNA is TGTGCCAGCACTGATCCCTACGAGCAGTACTTC. This codes for CASTDPYEQYF. The variable domain in full, completed from reference TRBV28 and TRBJ2-7, reads DVKVTQSSRYLVKRTGEKVFLECVQDMDHENMFWYRQDPGLGLRLIYFSYDVKMKEKGDIPEGYSVSREKKERFSLILESASTNQTSMYLCASTDPYEQYFGPGTRLTVT.